This entry lists 10 T cell receptor beta chains sequenced from one sample in a study of human T cells and chemical hapten exposure. A single record per CDR3 protein comes from TCRdb applying MiXCR to the RACE reads. The sample includes about 380,000 distinct CDR3 sequences, 6% to 7% of them seen just once. Time point of the sample: patch test 2, 6 weeks after DPC sensitization. Noted treatment: therapeutic diphenylcyclopropenone sensitization with weekly scalp DPC. The sample in question was whole blood, obtained in connection with sensitization to the hapten diphenylcyclopropenone (DPC). These TCRs come from a woman younger than 30 with alopecia areata. Some clones in this sample may be carry-over from other donors' samples.

This clonotype has more than one count but fewer than ten. The rearrangement joins TRBV28 to TRBJ1-6, with a weak D call TRBD1 (6 bases). The CDR3 is 16 amino acids. CDR1 is MDHEN and CDR2 is SYDVKM in the germline V gene. Trimming took 5 bases from V and 2 from J, leaving 13 bases between them. CDR3 sequence (DNA): TGTGCCAGCAGTCGGGACAAGGCGGCCTATAATTCACCCCTCCACTTT. Protein: CASSRDKAAYNSPLHF.

This clonotype was seen repeatedly, ten times or more. J is TRBJ1-5 and V is TRBV6-2 or TRBV6-3; the D gene is possibly TRBD1 (5 bases). The CDR3 consists of 14 residues. Germline CDR1 MNHEY, CDR2 SVGEGT. Between the trimmed V and J ends, which lost 6 bases and 6 bases, there was a span of 15 bases. The CDR3 DNA reads as TGTGCCAGCAGCACTTTCGACAGAACTCAGCCCCAGCATTTT. Translation gives CASSTFDRTQPQHF.

Ten or more counts support this clonotype. The CDR3 DNA reads TGTGCCAGCAGCCGACTTCCCTTTACAGGGGAGAGGAGTTCACCCCTCCACTTT. As protein: CASSRLPFTGERSSPLHF. This rearrangement joins TRBV6-2 or TRBV6-3 to TRBJ1-6; 7 positions agree with TRBD1. The germline CDR1 and CDR2 sequences are MNHEY and SVGEGT. This CDR3 region has 18 residues. V gave up 6 bases and J gave up 9 bases; unmatched junction bases: 20.

The gene calls are TRBV12-3 or TRBV12-4 and TRBJ2-7; no definite D call. This CDR3 comprises 13 residues. V was clipped by 2 bases and J by 3 bases, with 8 bases between them. CDR3 amino acids: CASSLPADYEQYF. CDR3 nucleotides: TGTGCCAGCAGTTTACCAGCAGACTACGAGCAGTACTTC.

This clonotype was observed a few times. V gene TRBV3-1 combines with J gene TRBJ2-5, with D possibly being TRBD1 (6 bases). Trimming took 5 bases from V and 0 from J, leaving 13 bases between them. The length of the CDR3 is 15 residues. Germline CDR1 reads LGHDT; CDR2 reads YNNKEL (reference sequence). CDR3 nucleotide sequence: TGTGCCAGCAGCTCTTCGGACAGCAACCAAGAGACCCAGTACTTC. It translates to CASSSSDSNQETQYF.

This clonotype showed up many times. V usage is TRBV20-1 and J usage is TRBJ1-5; 9 nucleotides line up with TRBD1. V was pared by 5 bases and J by 1 base, with 6 bases of the junction left unmatched. Germline lookup yields CDR1 DFQATT and CDR2 SNEGSKA (reference sequence). There are 15 residues in the CDR3. CDR3 in DNA: TGCAGTGCTGTCGAGGGACAGGGAAGCAATCAGCCCCAGCATTTT. Its protein is CSAVEGQGSNQPQHF.

In this sample, this clonotype turned up many times. The CDR3 protein is CSVAAGMLMNTEAFF. CDR3 nucleotides: TGCAGCGTTGCGGCAGGGATGCTTATGAACACTGAAGCTTTCTTT. The gene calls are TRBV29-1 and TRBJ1-1, with a possible D match to TRBD1 (5 bases). CDR1 and CDR2 (germline): SQVTM, ANQGSEA. Trimming took 4 bases from V and 0 from J, leaving 15 bases between them. The CDR3 is 15 amino acids.

In its sample, this clonotype was seen many times. The V call is TRBV28, the J call TRBJ2-3; no firm D call. CDR1 is MDHEN, CDR2 SYDVKM, per germline. V lost 5 bases, J lost 4 bases, and 16 bases lay in between. The CDR3 length is 15 residues. The CDR3: CASSLPGSRADTQYF. The CDR3 DNA reads TGTGCCAGCAGTCTCCCAGGATCCCGGGCAGATACGCAGTATTTT.

This clonotype was counted between two and nine times. This chain joins TRBV5-1 and TRBJ2-7; 9 positions agree with TRBD2. This CDR3 has 16 residues. The trim removed 0 bases at V and 6 bases at J, leaving 10 bases unmatched. Germline lookup yields CDR1 SGHRS and CDR2 YFSETQ. The CDR3 coding sequence is TGCGCCAGCAGCTTGGCGGTAGCGGGGGCCTTCGCCGAGCAGTACTTC. It translates to CASSLAVAGAFAEQYF.

Comment on this clonotype: A far larger clone is off by one base, so a read error is likely. The V gene is TRBV6-6, the J gene TRBJ1-5; no clear D. The CDR3 is 10 residues long. Germline CDR1 reads MNHNY; CDR2 reads SVGAGI (reference sequence). Here the CDR3 reads CASSNQPEHF. The CDR3 nucleotides read TGTGCCAGCAGTAATCAGCCCGAGCATTTT.